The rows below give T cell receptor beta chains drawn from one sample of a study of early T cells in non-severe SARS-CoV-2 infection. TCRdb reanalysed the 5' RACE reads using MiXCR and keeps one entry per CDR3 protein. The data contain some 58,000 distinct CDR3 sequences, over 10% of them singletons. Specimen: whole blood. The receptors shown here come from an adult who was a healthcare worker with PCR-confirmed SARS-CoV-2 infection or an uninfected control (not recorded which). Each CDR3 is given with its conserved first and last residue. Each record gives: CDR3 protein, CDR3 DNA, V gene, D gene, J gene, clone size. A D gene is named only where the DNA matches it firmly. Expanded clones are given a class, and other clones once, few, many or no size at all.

CSAPRDREETQYF TGCAGTGCTCCCCGGGACAGGGAAGAGACCCAGTACTTC TRBV20-1 TRBD1 TRBJ2-5 .
CSIRKNTEAFF TGCAGCATTCGAAAGAACACTGAAGCTTTCTTT TRBV29-1 . TRBJ1-1 few
CAWSPGTVVFYEQYF TGTGCCTGGAGTCCCGGGACAGTAGTATTTTACGAGCAGTACTTC TRBV30 TRBD1 TRBJ2-7 many
CASSGGLHGSGEYF TGTGCCAGTTCTGGGGGCTTACATGGATCGGGGGAGTACTTC TRBV12-3/TRBV12-4 . TRBJ2-7 few
CASRSGALNTGVQETQYF TGTGCCAGCAGGTCCGGCGCTCTGAATACCGGGGTCCAAGAGACCCAGTACTTC TRBV2 . TRBJ2-5 many
CASSLGVAPDYTDTQYF TGTGCCAGCAGCTTGGGGGTGGCACCTGATTACACAGATACGCAGTATTTT TRBV5-5 . TRBJ2-3 .
CASSTLQGAAFF TGTGCCAGCAGTACCTTACAGGGGGCGGCTTTCTTT TRBV12-3/TRBV12-4 TRBD1 TRBJ1-1 .
CASSLEQGGSPLHF TGTGCCAGCAGCTTGGAACAGGGGGGTTCACCCCTCCACTTT TRBV5-6 TRBD1 TRBJ1-6 few
CASGTVNTEAFF TGTGCCAGCGGGACGGTGAACACTGAAGCTTTCTTT TRBV6-5 . TRBJ1-1 .
CASSYPPGQGSTEAFF TGTGCCAGCAGTTACCCACCGGGACAGGGGAGCACTGAAGCTTTCTTT TRBV6-6 TRBD1 TRBJ1-1 .
CASSQTELSPLHF TGCGCCAGCAGCCAAACGGAACTCTCACCCCTCCACTTT TRBV4-3 . TRBJ1-6 many
CASSRTASNYGYTF TGTGCCAGCAGCCGGACAGCCTCTAACTATGGCTACACCTTC TRBV7-2 . TRBJ1-2 .
CASGLGAGVSEAFF TGTGCCAGCGGGTTGGGGGCAGGGGTGTCTGAAGCTTTCTTT TRBV13 . TRBJ1-1 medium-sized
CASSEYDGYTF TGTGCCAGCAGTGAGTACGATGGCTACACCTTC TRBV25-1 . TRBJ1-2 .
CASAAGTDTQYF TGTGCCAGCGCCGCGGGCACAGATACGCAGTATTTT TRBV6-2/TRBV6-3 . TRBJ2-3 many
CASSSLRREGGGSYEQYF TGTGCCAGCAGCTCCCTCCGGCGGGAGGGCGGAGGGTCCTACGAGCAGTACTTC TRBV7-2 TRBD2 TRBJ2-7 many
CASSQGAGEAFF TGTGCCAGCAGTCAGGGGGCAGGTGAAGCTTTCTTT TRBV25-1 TRBD1 TRBJ1-1 many
CASGLLEGSSYEQYF TGTGCTAGTGGTTTGTTGGAGGGATCCTCCTACGAGCAGTACTTC TRBV12-5 . TRBJ2-7 many
CSVGDRAANTGELFF TGCAGCGTTGGGGACAGGGCGGCGAACACCGGGGAGCTGTTTTTT TRBV29-1 TRBD1 TRBJ2-2 many
CASSARDEQFF TGTGCCAGCAGCGCCAGGGATGAGCAGTTCTTC TRBV11-3 . TRBJ2-1 many
CASSYSLRFSGNTIYF TGTGCCAGCAGTTACTCGCTGAGATTCTCTGGAAACACCATATATTTT TRBV6-5 . TRBJ1-3 few
CSAPDSGIKQFF TGCAGTGCGCCGGATAGCGGTATCAAGCAGTTCTTC TRBV20-1 . TRBJ2-1 .
CASSPGHRDTTYEQYF TGCGCCAGCAGCCCAGGGCACAGGGACACCACCTACGAGCAGTACTTC TRBV5-1 . TRBJ2-7 few
CASSTGDRFQPQHF TGTGCCAGTAGTACCGGGGACAGGTTTCAGCCCCAGCATTTT TRBV19 TRBD1 TRBJ1-5 many
CASSAGSGARSGANVLTF TGCGCCAGCAGCGCTGGGTCAGGGGCGAGATCTGGGGCCAACGTCCTGACTTTC TRBV5-1 . TRBJ2-6 .
CSVGRRNTEAFF TGCAGCGTCGGGCGTAGGAACACTGAAGCTTTCTTT TRBV29-1 . TRBJ1-1 many
CASSSLESLNTGELFF TGTGCCAGCAGTTCCTTGGAAAGTTTGAACACCGGGGAGCTGTTTTTT TRBV12-3/TRBV12-4 . TRBJ2-2 .
CASSVLTGWDNEQFF TGCGCCAGCAGCGTCCTGACAGGTTGGGACAATGAGCAGTTCTTC TRBV5-1 . TRBJ2-1 few
CATRGSRGSGELFF TGTGCCACCCGGGGGAGTCGGGGGTCCGGGGAGCTGTTTTTT TRBV2 . TRBJ2-2 .
CASTGTVHEKLFF TGTGCCAGCACGGGGACAGTCCATGAAAAACTGTTTTTT TRBV6-1 TRBD1 TRBJ1-4 many
CASSLEVGTPGYEQYF TGTGCCAGCAGCTTAGAGGTGGGGACCCCTGGCTACGAGCAGTACTTC TRBV7-2 . TRBJ2-7 many
CASSYLGGTNTEAFF TGTGCCAGCAGTTACTTGGGGGGTACGAACACTGAAGCTTTCTTT TRBV6-2/TRBV6-3 . TRBJ1-1 many
CASSLASGQGGFSPLHF TGTGCCAGCAGCTTAGCCAGCGGACAGGGCGGATTTTCACCCCTCCACTTT TRBV13 TRBD1 TRBJ1-6 .
CASTEGGPSNTEAFF TGTGCCAGTACAGAGGGAGGCCCCTCGAACACTGAAGCTTTCTTT TRBV19 . TRBJ1-1 few
CATRTDPSTDTQYF TGTGCCACCCGGACAGACCCTAGCACAGATACGCAGTATTTT TRBV6-1 . TRBJ2-3 .
CSAKTGGEGYTF TGCAGTGCAAAAACAGGGGGCGAAGGCTACACCTTC TRBV20-1 TRBD1 TRBJ1-2 .
CASRSGTDEQYF TGTGCCAGCAGGTCCGGGACAGACGAGCAGTACTTC TRBV12-3/TRBV12-4 TRBD1 TRBJ2-7 .
CASSRGLAGAETQYF TGCGCCAGCAGCCGCGGACTAGCGGGGGCGGAGACCCAGTACTTC TRBV4-3 TRBD2 TRBJ2-5 many
CAISRYQETQYF TGTGCCATCAGCAGGTACCAAGAGACCCAGTACTTC TRBV10-3 . TRBJ2-5 .
CASSYYLDSNQPQHF TGTGCCAGCAGTTATTACCTAGATAGCAATCAGCCCCAGCATTTT TRBV6-6 . TRBJ1-5 few
CASSRWGEETQYF TGTGCCAGCAGCCGGTGGGGCGAAGAGACCCAGTACTTC TRBV3-1 . TRBJ2-5 few
CASSLAGGRGYTF TGCGCCAGCAGCTTGGCAGGGGGGAGAGGCTACACCTTC TRBV5-1 TRBD1 TRBJ1-2 many
CASSPGTVDYNSPLHF TGTGCCAGCAGTCCCGGGACAGTGGATTATAATTCACCCCTCCACTTT TRBV12-3/TRBV12-4 TRBD1 TRBJ1-6 many
CASSIRDAATYEQYF TGTGCCAGCAGCATCCGGGACGCGGCCACCTACGAGCAGTACTTC TRBV7-2 . TRBJ2-7 few
CSVEGPRGAITNEQFF TGCAGCGTTGAAGGCCCCCGGGGCGCGATTACTAATGAGCAGTTCTTC TRBV29-1 . TRBJ2-1 few
CASREAGAAEAFF TGTGCCAGCAGGGAAGCAGGGGCGGCTGAAGCTTTCTTT TRBV12-3/TRBV12-4 . TRBJ1-1 .
CASSERLAGQETQYF TGTGCCAGCAGTGAACGTCTAGCGGGCCAAGAGACCCAGTACTTC TRBV25-1 TRBD2 TRBJ2-5 .
CASSMGSGVETQYF TGTGCCAGTAGTATGGGTAGCGGGGTTGAGACCCAGTACTTC TRBV19 TRBD2 TRBJ2-5 few
CASSSRTSVETQYF TGTGCCAGCAGCTCCCGGACTAGCGTGGAGACCCAGTACTTC TRBV7-2 TRBD2 TRBJ2-5 .
CTSSQSRGDTEAIF TGCACCAGCAGCCAATCCAGGGGAGACACTGAAGCTATCTTT TRBV1 . TRBJ1-1 once